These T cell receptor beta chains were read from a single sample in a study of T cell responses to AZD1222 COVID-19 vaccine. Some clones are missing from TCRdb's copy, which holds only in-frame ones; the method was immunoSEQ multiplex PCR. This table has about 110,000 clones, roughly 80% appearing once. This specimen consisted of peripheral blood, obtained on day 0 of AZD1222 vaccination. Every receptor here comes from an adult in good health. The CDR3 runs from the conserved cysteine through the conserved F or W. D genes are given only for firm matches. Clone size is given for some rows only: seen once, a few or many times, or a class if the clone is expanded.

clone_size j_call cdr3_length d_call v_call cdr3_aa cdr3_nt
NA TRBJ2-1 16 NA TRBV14 CASSQGKWRNYNEQFF TGTGCCAGCAGCCAAGGCAAGTGGCGGAACTACAATGAGCAGTTCTTC
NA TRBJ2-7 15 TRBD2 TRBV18 CASSTSVRDAYEQYF TGTGCCAGCTCAACTAGCGTCAGAGATGCCTACGAGCAGTACTTC
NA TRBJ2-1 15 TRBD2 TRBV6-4 CASSGETSGYNEQFF TGTGCCAGCAGTGGGGAAACTAGCGGCTACAATGAGCAGTTCTTC
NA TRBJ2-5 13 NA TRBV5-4 CATGTRTTETQYF TGTGCCACCGGGACGCGGACGACGGAGACCCAGTACTTC
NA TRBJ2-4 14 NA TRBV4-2 CASSQDPVWGDQYF TGTGCCAGCAGCCAAGATCCGGTATGGGGTGATCAGTACTTC
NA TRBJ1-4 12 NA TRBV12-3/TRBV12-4 CASSGAGEKLFF TGTGCCAGCAGTGGGGCCGGAGAAAAACTGTTTTTT
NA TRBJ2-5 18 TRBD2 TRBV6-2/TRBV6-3 CASSYAGLAGLAGETQYF TGTGCCAGCAGTTACGCGGGACTAGCGGGCTTGGCGGGAGAGACCCAGTACTTC
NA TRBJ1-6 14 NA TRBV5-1 CASSRRASDSPLHF TGCGCCAGCAGTCGTCGGGCAAGTGACTCACCCCTCCACTTT
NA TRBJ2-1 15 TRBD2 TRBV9 CASSLPAGEGTEQFF TGTGCCAGCAGCCTCCCCGCGGGGGAGGGAACTGAGCAGTTCTTC
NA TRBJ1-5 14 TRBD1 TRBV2 CASSEGTGFQPQHF TGTGCCAGCAGTGAAGGGACAGGGTTTCAGCCCCAGCATTTT
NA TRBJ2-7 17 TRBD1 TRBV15 CATSRDQGQGISYEQYF TGTGCCACCAGCAGAGATCAGGGACAGGGTATCTCCTACGAGCAGTACTTC
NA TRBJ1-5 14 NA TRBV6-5 CASSYSHTDQPQHF TGTGCCAGCAGTTACTCGCACACCGATCAGCCCCAGCATTTT
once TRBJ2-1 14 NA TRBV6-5 CASLPVWGPYEQFF TGTGCCAGCCTGCCGGTATGGGGGCCCTACGAGCAGTTCTTC
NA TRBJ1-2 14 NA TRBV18 CASSPTTGPYGYTF TGTGCCAGCTCACCAACGACAGGACCCTATGGCTACACCTTC
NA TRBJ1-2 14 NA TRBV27 CASRTPGTNYGYTF TGTGCCAGCAGGACCCCCGGGACCAACTATGGCTACACCTTC
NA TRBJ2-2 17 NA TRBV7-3 CASSRGQAGLNTGELFF TGTGCCAGCAGCCGAGGGCAAGCGGGCCTCAACACCGGGGAGCTGTTTTTT
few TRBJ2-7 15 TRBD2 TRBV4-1 CASRGGTSGAYEQYF TGCGCCAGCAGGGGGGGGACTAGCGGGGCCTACGAGCAGTACTTC
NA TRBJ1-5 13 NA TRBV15 CATSRDTHQPQHF TGTGCCACCAGCCGGGACACTCATCAGCCCCAGCATTTT
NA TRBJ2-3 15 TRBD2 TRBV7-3 CASSSVAGDGDTQYF TGTGCCAGCAGCTCAGTAGCGGGAGACGGGGATACGCAGTATTTT
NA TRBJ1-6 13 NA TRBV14 CASSQSIDSTLHF TGTGCCAGCAGCCAAAGTATTGACAGCACCCTCCACTTT
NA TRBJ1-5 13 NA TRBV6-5 CASRAVRDGGQHF TGTGCCAGCAGGGCGGTCCGGGACGGAGGCCAGCATTTT
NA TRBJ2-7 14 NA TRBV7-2 CASSLGSPFYEQYF TGTGCCAGCAGCTTAGGATCGCCTTTCTACGAGCAGTACTTC
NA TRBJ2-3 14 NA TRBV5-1 CASSLEVVGDTQYF TGCGCCAGCAGCTTAGAGGTAGTGGGTGATACGCAGTATTTT
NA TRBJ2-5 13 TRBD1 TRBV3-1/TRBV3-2 CASSPTGEETQYF TGTGCCAGCAGCCCTACAGGGGAAGAGACCCAGTACTTC
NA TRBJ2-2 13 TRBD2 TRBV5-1 CASSSGGSGELFF TGCGCCAGCAGTAGCGGGGGAAGCGGGGAGCTGTTTTTT
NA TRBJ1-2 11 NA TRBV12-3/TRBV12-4 CASSLDYGYTF TGTGCCAGCAGTTTGGACTATGGCTACACCTTC
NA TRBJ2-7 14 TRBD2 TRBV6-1 CASSELAGGYEQYF TGTGCCAGCAGTGAACTAGCGGGGGGCTACGAGCAGTACTTC
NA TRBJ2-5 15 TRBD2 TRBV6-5 CASRRTSGDQETQYF TGTGCCAGCAGGCGGACTAGCGGGGACCAAGAGACCCAGTACTTC
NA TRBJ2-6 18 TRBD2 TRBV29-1 CSVEEGLAGASGANVLTF TGCAGCGTTGAAGAAGGGCTAGCGGGAGCGTCTGGGGCCAACGTCCTGACTTTC
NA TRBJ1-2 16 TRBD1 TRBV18 CASSTQTGKGGYGYTF TGTGCCAGCTCAACCCAGACAGGGAAAGGTGGATATGGCTACACCTTC
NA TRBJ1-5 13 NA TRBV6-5 CASRGWFNQPQHF TGTGCCAGTCGGGGGTGGTTCAATCAGCCCCAGCATTTT
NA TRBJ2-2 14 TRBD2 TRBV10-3 CAIRGTSGSGELFF TGTGCCATCAGGGGGACTAGCGGGTCCGGGGAGCTGTTTTTT
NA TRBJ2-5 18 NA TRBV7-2 CASSYVRTGAGRVETQYF TGTGCCAGCAGCTATGTCCGGACAGGGGCCGGGAGGGTAGAGACCCAGTACTTC
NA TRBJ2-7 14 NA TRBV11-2 CASRPLRESYEQYF TGTGCCAGCAGGCCCCTCAGGGAGTCCTACGAGCAGTACTTC